A single sample is the source of the 12 T cell receptor beta chains below, sequenced in a study of beta chain features in type 1 diabetes. Expressed TCRB transcripts were sequenced after all isolated RNA was converted to cDNA. TCRdb keeps only in-frame clones here, not all; method: immunoSEQ multiplex PCR. The profile shows hundreds of thousands of clones, about 16% of them singletons. The source material was naive CD4+ T cells from blood. The source of these receptors is a man younger than 30 in good health.

This clone was recorded a few times. The gene calls are TRBV11-2 and TRBJ2-2, with D perhaps TRBD1 (6 bases). The ends were cut back, 1 base at V and 5 bases at J, with 14 bases in the middle. The CDR3 sequence is 16 residues long. Germline CDR1 SGHAT, CDR2 FQNNGV. CDR3 DNA sequence: TGTGCCAGCAGCTTAGTTGGCAGGGGCTTAACCGGGGAGCTGTTTTTT. This encodes CASSLVGRGLTGELFF.

This chain links TRBV10-3 with TRBJ2-7; D may correspond to TRBD1 or TRBD2 (5 bases each). The CDR3 is made up of 13 amino acids. V dropped 4 bases and J dropped 4 bases, with 11 bases sitting between them. Germline CDR1 and CDR2: ENHRY and SYGVKD. CDR3 bases: TGTGCCATCAGTGTGGGACGCAAATACGAGCAGTACTTC. This gives the protein CAISVGRKYEQYF.

This sequence joins TRBV29-1 and TRBJ2-7, with D uncertain. V shed 4 bases and J shed 0 bases, with 10 bases lying between them. From germline, CDR1 is SQVTM and CDR2 ANQGSEA. The CDR3 is 13 residues long. The CDR3 DNA reads TGCAGCGTTGGTGTGAAAAACTCCTACGAGCAGTACTTC. Amino acid sequence: CSVGVKNSYEQYF.

There are a few counts of this clone. V usage is TRBV2 and J usage is TRBJ1-4; D not certain. Germline values: CDR1 SNHLY, CDR2 FYNNEI. With 0 bases removed from V and 2 bases from J, the gap between germline ends came to 13 bases. The CDR3 loop spans 17 amino acids. The CDR3 loop reads CASSEAGWVSTNEKLFF. CDR3 DNA: TGTGCCAGCAGTGAAGCAGGGTGGGTCAGCACTAATGAAAAACTGTTTTTT.

This clone showed up just a few times. The chain recombines TRBV9 with TRBJ2-7; D might be TRBD2 (5 bases). Trimming removed 3 bases from V and 3 bases from J, with 13 bases in between. This CDR3 is built from 14 residues. Germline V gene sequence: CDR1 SGDLS, CDR2 YYNGEE. CDR3 amino acids: CASSGPSGNYEQYF. CDR3 in DNA: TGTGCCAGCAGCGGCCCTTCCGGGAACTACGAGCAGTACTTC.

This clone was counted only a few times. This sequence joins TRBV14 and TRBJ1-1; D might be TRBD1 (6 bases). Germline loops: CDR1 SGHDN, CDR2 FVKESK. This CDR3 has 15 residues. V gave up 1 base and J gave up 6 bases, with 15 bases separating them. The CDR3: CASSQVSGAWAEAFF. The CDR3 coding sequence is TGTGCCAGCAGCCAAGTTTCAGGGGCTTGGGCTGAAGCTTTCTTT.

There are a few counts of this clone. The chain carries TRBV6-1 and TRBJ1-1, with TRBD1 identical over 7 bases. Germline CDR1 reads MNHNS; CDR2 reads SASEGT. The CDR3 spans 15 residues. Unmatched junction bases numbered 12, after V lost 5 bases and J lost 6 bases. CDR3 sequence reads: CASSPREGAKAEAFF. CDR3 DNA: TGTGCCAGCAGTCCCCGGGAGGGGGCAAAAGCTGAAGCTTTCTTT.

This clone was seen a handful of times. The V call is TRBV2, the J call TRBJ1-5, with 8 bases identical to TRBD1. With 2 bases clipped from V and 7 bases from J, the junction kept 4 bases outside the gene matches. Germline V gene sequence: CDR1 SNHLY, CDR2 FYNNEI. The length of the CDR3 is 14 residues. The CDR3 region is CASSESGGGQPQHF. CDR3 coding DNA: TGTGCCAGCAGTGAATCAGGGGGCGGACAGCCCCAGCATTTT.

The chain is built from TRBV27 and TRBJ1-1; 9 bases agree with TRBD1. The CDR3 is 16 residues long. The junction had 3 bases not matched to a gene; V was cut back by 1 base and J by 0 bases. Germline V lookup: CDR1 MNHEY, CDR2 SMNVEV (reference sequence). The CDR3 sequence: CASSLYRGHMNTEAFF. CDR3 sequence (DNA): TGTGCCAGCAGTTTATACAGGGGGCACATGAACACTGAAGCTTTCTTT.

This chain uses TRBV27 with TRBJ2-7; TRBD1 agrees at 12 bases. This CDR3 has 18 amino acids. V gave up 4 bases and J gave up 2 bases; unmatched junction bases: 12. Germline V gene lookup returns CDR1 MNHEY and CDR2 SMNVEV (reference sequence). The CDR3, as DNA: TGTGCCAGCAGTTCCCTCGGGACAGGGGGCTATACCCCCTACGAGCAGTACTTC. The encoded protein is CASSSLGTGGYTPYEQYF.

In its sample, this clone was seen a few times. The chain links TRBV20-1 to TRBJ2-5; D ambiguous. Trimming removed 4 bases at V and 3 bases at J, with 6 bases between. Germline-derived CDR1 and CDR2 are DFQATT and SNEGSKA (reference sequence). The CDR3 runs to 11 residues. This chain's CDR3 is CSAIQKETQYF. In nucleotides, the CDR3 is TGCAGTGCTATACAAAAAGAGACCCAGTACTTC.

This clone occurred a few times. The CDR3 region has the DNA TGTGCCAGCAGCTTCCACGGTCTTCAGACAGGGCGGACCGGGGAGCTGTTTTTT. Its protein is CASSFHGLQTGRTGELFF. V gene TRBV11-2 combines with J gene TRBJ2-2, with TRBD1 matching over 7 bases. Germline V gene data show CDR1 as SGHAT and CDR2 as FQNNGV. The CDR3 consists of 18 residues. V lost 3 bases and J lost 5; bases outside the gene matches: 15.